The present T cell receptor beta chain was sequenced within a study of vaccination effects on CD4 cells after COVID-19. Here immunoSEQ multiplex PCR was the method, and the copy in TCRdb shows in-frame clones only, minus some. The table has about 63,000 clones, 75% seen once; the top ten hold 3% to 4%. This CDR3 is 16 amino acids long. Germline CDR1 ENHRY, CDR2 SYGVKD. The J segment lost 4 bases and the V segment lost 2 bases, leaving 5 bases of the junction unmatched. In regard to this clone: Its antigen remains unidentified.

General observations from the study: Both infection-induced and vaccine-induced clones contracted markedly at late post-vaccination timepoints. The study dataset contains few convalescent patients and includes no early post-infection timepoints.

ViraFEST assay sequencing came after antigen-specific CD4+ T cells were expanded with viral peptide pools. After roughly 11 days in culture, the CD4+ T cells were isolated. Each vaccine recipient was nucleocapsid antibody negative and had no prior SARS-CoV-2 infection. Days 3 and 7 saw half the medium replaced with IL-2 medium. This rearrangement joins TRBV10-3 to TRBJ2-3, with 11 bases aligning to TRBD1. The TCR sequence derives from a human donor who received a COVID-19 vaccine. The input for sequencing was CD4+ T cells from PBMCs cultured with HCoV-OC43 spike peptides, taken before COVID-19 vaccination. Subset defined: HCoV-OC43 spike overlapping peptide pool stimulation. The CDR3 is CAISEGRGQGADTQYF. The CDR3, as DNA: TGTGCCATCAGTGAGGGGAGGGGACAGGGGGCAGATACGCAGTATTTT.